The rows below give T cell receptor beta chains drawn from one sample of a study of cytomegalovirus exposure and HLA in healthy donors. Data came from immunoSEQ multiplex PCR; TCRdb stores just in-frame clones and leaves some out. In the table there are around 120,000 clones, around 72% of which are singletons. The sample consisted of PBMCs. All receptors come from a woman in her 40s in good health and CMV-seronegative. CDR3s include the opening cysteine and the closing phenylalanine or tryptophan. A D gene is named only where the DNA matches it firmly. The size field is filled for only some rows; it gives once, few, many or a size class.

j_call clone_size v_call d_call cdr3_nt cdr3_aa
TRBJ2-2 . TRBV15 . TGTGCCACCAGCAGAGTCGGTAGCTTGAACACCGGGGAGCTGTTTTTT CATSRVGSLNTGELFF
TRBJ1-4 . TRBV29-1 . TGCAGCGTTGAAGTCGGACAGAGTGGTAATGAAAAACTGTTTTTT CSVEVGQSGNEKLFF
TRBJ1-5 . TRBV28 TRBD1 TGTGCCAGCAAATACGACAGGGGCATCGAACAGCCCCAGCATTTT CASKYDRGIEQPQHF
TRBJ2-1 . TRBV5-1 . TGCGCCAGCAGCTTGAATGCAGGGTACAATGAGCAGTTCTTC CASSLNAGYNEQFF
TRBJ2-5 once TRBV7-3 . TGTGCCAGCAGCCGAACAGGGCCGGATAAGACCCAGTACTTC CASSRTGPDKTQYF
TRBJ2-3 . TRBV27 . TGTGCCAGCAGTTTGAACCAGGGAGGATCAGATACGCAGTATTTT CASSLNQGGSDTQYF
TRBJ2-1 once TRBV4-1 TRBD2 TGCGCCAGCAGCCAAGTATTGGTTTCGACTAGCGGCTACAATGAGCAGTTCTTC CASSQVLVSTSGYNEQFF
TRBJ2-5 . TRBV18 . TGTGCCAGCTCACCTCTCTCTCTAGCGCGCCAAGAGACCCAGTACTTC CASSPLSLARQETQYF
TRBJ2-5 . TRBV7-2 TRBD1 TGTGCCAGCAGCCGGGACAGGGGGCAAGAGACCCAGTACTTC CASSRDRGQETQYF
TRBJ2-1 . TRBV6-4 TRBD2 TGTGCCAGCAGTGACTCGGGGGCGGGGGGGGCCATTGTAGGCACCTACAATGAGCAGTTCTTC CASSDSGAGGAIVGTYNEQFF
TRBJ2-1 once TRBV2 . TGTGCCAGCAGTAACCTTCTAGGGCAGTTCTTC CASSNLLGQFF
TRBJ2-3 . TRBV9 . TGTGCCAGCAGCGCCAGGGGGGCCAAGGCCGATACGCAGTATTTT CASSARGAKADTQYF
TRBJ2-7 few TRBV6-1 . TGTGCCAGCAGTACCAGCGGTCACACCTACGAGCAGTACTTC CASSTSGHTYEQYF
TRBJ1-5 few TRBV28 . TGTGCCAGCAGTCCGCCGGACAAACAGCCCCAGCATTTT CASSPPDKQPQHF
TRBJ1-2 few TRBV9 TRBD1 TGTGCCAGCAGCGGACAGGGGGCGCCTGACTATGGCTACACCTTC CASSGQGAPDYGYTF
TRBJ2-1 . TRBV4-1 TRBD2 TGCGCCAGCAGCCAAGGGTGGGAGGGCGGTGAGCAGTTCTTC CASSQGWEGGEQFF
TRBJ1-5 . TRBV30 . TGTGCCTGGAGTGCAACGGGAAATCAGCCCCAGCATTTT CAWSATGNQPQHF
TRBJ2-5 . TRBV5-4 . TGTGCCAGCAGCTTGGCGTTGTCGGAAGAGACCCAGTACTTC CASSLALSEETQYF
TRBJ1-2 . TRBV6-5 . TGTGCCAGCAAGGGTGGCACAGGGAACTATGGCTACACCTTC CASKGGTGNYGYTF
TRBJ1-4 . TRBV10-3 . TGTGCCACCAGGGAGGCGGGGGCGACTAATGAAAAACTGTTTTTT CATREAGATNEKLFF
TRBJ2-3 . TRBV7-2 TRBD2 TGTGCCAGCAGTCCCGTAGCGGGGCTGTCGGATACGCAGTATTTT CASSPVAGLSDTQYF
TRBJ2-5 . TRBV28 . TGTGCCAGCAGTGAAAACTGGGCAGAGACCCAGTACTTC CASSENWAETQYF
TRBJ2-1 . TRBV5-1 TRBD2 TGCGCCAGCAGCTTGGCTTACGGGCGGGAGTTCTTGGAGCAGTTCTTC CASSLAYGREFLEQFF
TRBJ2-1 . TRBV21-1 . TGTGCCAGCAGCAAAGCGCTGAGTCGCCCCTACAATGAGCAGTTCTTC CASSKALSRPYNEQFF
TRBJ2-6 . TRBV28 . TGTGCCAGCAGTTTAATGGGGGGTGGGGCCAACGGCCTGACTTTC CASSLMGGGANGLTF
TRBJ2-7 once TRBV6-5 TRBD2 TGTGCCAGCAGTTCGACTAGCGGGAGGGCCCGGGACGAGCAGTACTTC CASSSTSGRARDEQYF
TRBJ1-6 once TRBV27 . TGTGCCAGCAGTTTCCGGGTGCCTAATTCACCCCTCCACTTT CASSFRVPNSPLHF
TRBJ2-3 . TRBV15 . TGTGCCACCCAGCGGAGATACTCCACAGATACGCAGTATTTT CATQRRYSTDTQYF
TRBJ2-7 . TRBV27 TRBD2 TGTGCCAGCAGTCCCCACTGGACTAGCCGGTACGAGCAGTACTTC CASSPHWTSRYEQYF
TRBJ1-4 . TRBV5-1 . TGCGCCAGCAGCTTGGGAACGGGGGAAAAACTGTTTTTT CASSLGTGEKLFF
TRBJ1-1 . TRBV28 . TGTGCCAGCAGTCCCGGTTTCAACAGGAACACTGAAGCTTTCTTT CASSPGFNRNTEAFF
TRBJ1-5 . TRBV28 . TGTGCCAGCAGCTCCACTATGAGTCAGCCCCAGCATTTT CASSSTMSQPQHF
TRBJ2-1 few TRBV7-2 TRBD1 TGTGCCAGCAGCCCACGGCCAGGGGGTAATCACAATGAGCAGTTCTTC CASSPRPGGNHNEQFF
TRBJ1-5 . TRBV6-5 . TGTGCCAGCAGTTACTTGGGCCCGGGCAATCAGCCCCAGCATTTT CASSYLGPGNQPQHF
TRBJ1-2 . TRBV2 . TGTGCCAGCAGGGGCAGGGTCTATGGCTACACCTTC CASRGRVYGYTF
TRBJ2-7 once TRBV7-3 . TGTGCCAGCAGCTTTGGAATCGGGGGCTCCTACGAGCAGTACTTC CASSFGIGGSYEQYF
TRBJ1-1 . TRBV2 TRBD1 TGTGCCACCGTAGGACAGGGCTCGAACACTGAAGCTTTCTTT CATVGQGSNTEAFF
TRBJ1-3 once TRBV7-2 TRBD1 TGTGCCAGCAGCGAGTGGAGTGGGACAGGGGGACCATTAACCATATATTTT CASSEWSGTGGPLTIYF
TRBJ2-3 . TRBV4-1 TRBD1 TGCGCCAGCAGCCAATTTATCGACAGGGTGGATACGCAGTATTTT CASSQFIDRVDTQYF
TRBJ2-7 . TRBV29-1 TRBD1 TGCAGCGTTGACGGGACAGGGTACGAGCAGTACTTC CSVDGTGYEQYF
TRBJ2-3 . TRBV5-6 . TGTGCCAGCAGCTTGACAGGGTATGGTGGCACAGATACGCAGTATTTT CASSLTGYGGTDTQYF
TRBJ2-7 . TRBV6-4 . TGTGCCAGCCTCGGGACAACTATGAGCTCCTACGAGCAGTACTTC CASLGTTMSSYEQYF
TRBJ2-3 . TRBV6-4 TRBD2 TGTGCCAGCAGTGCCGGGACTAGCGGGGGGGCTGCGCAGTATTTT CASSAGTSGGAAQYF